These 5 T cell receptor beta chains were all obtained from the same sample, sequenced in a study of identical twins. TCRdb ran MiXCR on the 5' RACE reads and lists one entry per CDR3 protein. Of 600,000 to 850,000 distinct CDR3 sequences listed, approximately 18% are singletons. These data also featured in a second study, about T cells expressing NK-cell markers.

The sequenced material came from PBMCs. The receptors derive from a woman aged 18-35 years in good health.

The J gene is TRBJ2-3, the V gene TRBV27; TRBD2 matches 9 bases. Trimming took 1 base from V and 4 from J; bases not matched to a gene: 6. The CDR3 is 16 residues long. CDR1 MNHEY and CDR2 SMNVEV come from the germline V gene (reference sequence). In DNA, the CDR3 is TGTGCCAGCAGTTTATTGGCGGGACTAGCCCCAGATACGCAGTATTTT. This translates into CASSLLAGLAPDTQYF.

This clonotype was recorded a few times. The chain combines TRBV15 with TRBJ2-7; D is unresolved. The CDR3 is made up of 13 amino acids. Trimming removed 0 bases at V and 5 bases at J, with 8 bases between. In germline, CDR1 is LNHNV, CDR2 YYDKDF (reference sequence). The CDR3 DNA follows: TGTGCCACCAGCAGAGATTACCGTAACGAGCAGTACTTC. It specifies CATSRDYRNEQYF.

This clonotype was counted at least ten times. The rearrangement links TRBV6-5 to TRBJ2-7; TRBD1 agrees at 7 bases. Trimming at V came to 2 bases and at J to 3 bases, leaving 1 base not matched to a gene. Germline loops: CDR1 MNHEY, CDR2 SVGAGI. The length of the CDR3 is 13 residues. This chain's CDR3 is CASSYPGGYEQYF. The CDR3 DNA is TGTGCCAGCAGTTACCCAGGGGGCTACGAGCAGTACTTC.

This clonotype was recorded a few times. This chain links TRBV9 with TRBJ2-7; TRBD2 agrees at 7 bases. The CDR3 contains 14 residues. CDR1 and CDR2 from the germline V gene are SGDLS and YYNGEE. Losses at the gene ends were 0 bases for V and 7 bases for J; bases not matched to a gene: 7. The CDR3, as DNA: TGTGCCAGCAGCGTAGGTGGACTAGGTGTGGAGCAGTACTTC. Amino acids: CASSVGGLGVEQYF.

CDR3 nucleotide sequence: TGTGCCAGCAGCGTTGGAGGCGGGGGGGCGGCCAAAAACATTCAGTACTTC. This codes for CASSVGGGGAAKNIQYF. The rearrangement uses TRBV9 and TRBJ2-4, with TRBD2 matching over 9 bases. The germline gives CDR1 SGDLS, CDR2 YYNGEE. Trimming at V came to 2 bases and at J to 1 base, leaving 7 bases not matched to a gene. CDR3 length: 17 amino acids.